This T cell receptor (beta chain) comes out of a study of blood T cell repertoires in COVID-19. Background on the study: Spain, Italy and the United States supplied samples that represented acute and convalescent COVID-19. In each case, the material was cDNA or gDNA derived from T cells, B-cell-depleted T cells, or PBMCs.

Trimming took 0 bases from V and 7 from J, leaving 17 bases between them. Per the germline V gene, CDR1 is SGHRS and CDR2 is YFSETQ. The CDR3 runs 15 residues. Source study methods: Scientists estimated how many nucleated cells there were by amplifying reference gene primers. Sequencing was performed with immunoSEQ multiplex PCR; in TCRdb, only in-frame clones are kept and a portion is missing. The DNA was the basis for D and trimming; V, J and clone size are from that table. The sample consists of about 190,000 clones, 83% of them appearing once. V gene TRBV5-1 combines with J gene TRBJ2-7; possibly TRBD2 for D (7 bases). Specimen: peripheral blood. This clonotype originated in a woman in her thirties or forties with acute or convalescent COVID-19. This CDR3 is CASSLGAGATEEQYF. The CDR3 DNA reads as TGCGCCAGCAGCTTGGGCGCGGGGGCTACTGAAGAGCAGTACTTC.